This TCR beta chain was identified in a study of blood T cell repertoires in COVID-19. Study as a whole: The United States, Italy and Spain supplied acute and convalescent COVID-19 samples. T cells, B-cell-depleted T cells, or PBMCs provided the cDNA or gDNA that served as material.

Methods used by the authors: Reference gene primer amplification gave nucleated cell count estimates. Produced via immunoSEQ multiplex PCR; TCRdb's table is partial and in-frame only. D and trimming come from the DNA, and the V and J calls and clone size come from that table. The repertoire holds around 250,000 clones, with under 85% as singletons. The V end lost 2 bases, the J end lost 2 bases, and 13 bases lay between the germline ends. Germline loops: CDR1 WSHSY, CDR2 SAAADI. The CDR3 is 15 amino acids. This chain uses TRBV10-2 with TRBJ2-7, with TRBD1 as a possible D gene (5 bases). Sequenced material: peripheral blood. The receptor's source is a man aged 25 to 45 who had recovered from COVID-19. The CDR3, as DNA: TGCGCCAGCAGTGAGATTCCGACGGACACCTACGAGCAGTACTTC. As protein: CASSEIPTDTYEQYF.